This T cell receptor beta chain was captured by sequencing in a study of cytotoxic CD8 clonotypes in ibrutinib-treated CLL. Study-level information: The patient breakdown showed fewer than 12 relapsed/refractory and roughly 14 treatment-naive cases, with 17 to 18 IGHV unmutated. General observations from the study: For progressing versus sustained-remission patients, sampling times were not the same.

Frozen-stored PBMCs produced approximately 2 micrograms of genomic DNA for TCR beta libraries. Sequencing was performed with immunoSEQ multiplex PCR; in TCRdb, only in-frame clones are kept and a portion is missing. The table includes under 150,000 clones, more than 75% detected once. On this clone itself: Its antigen is not known.

V was cut by 3 bases and J by 8 bases, with 11 bases left in between. The germline V gene encodes CDR1 SGDLS and CDR2 YYNGEE. The CDR3 length is 12 residues. The source of this sequence is a human donor with chronic lymphocytic leukemia. The specimen comprised PBMCs, sampled after 36 months of ibrutinib treatment. This chain uses TRBV9 with TRBJ1-2; possibly TRBD1 for D (5 bases). The CDR3 nucleotides are TGTGCCAGCAGCGCGGACATACAAGGCTACACCTTC. This gives the protein CASSADIQGYTF.